Listed below are T cell receptor beta chains from one sample, sequenced in a study of blood T cell repertoires in COVID-19. TCRdb's table, derived via immunoSEQ multiplex PCR, lists solely in-frame clones and lacks some. This table holds around 140,000 clones, about 88% found once. The material sequenced was peripheral blood. These TCRs come from a human donor with acute or convalescent COVID-19. The donor label of this sample is uncertain. Both conserved end residues are part of each CDR3. Fields, in order: V gene, J gene, D gene, clone size, CDR3 length, CDR3 protein, CDR3 DNA. A D gene is named only where the DNA matches it firmly. Only some rows state a clone size, as once, few, many or a class for expanded clones.

>TRBV2|TRBJ1-6|TRBD1|NA|15
CASTLGTGYNSPLHF
TGTGCCAGCACCCTGGGGACAGGGTATAATTCACCCCTCCACTTT
>TRBV4-1|TRBJ2-7|TRBD2|NA|15
CASSQDRLAAYEQYF
TGCGCCAGCAGCCAAGATCGCCTAGCGGCCTACGAGCAGTACTTC
>TRBV3-1/TRBV3-2|TRBJ1-2|TRBD1|NA|15
CASSQEGGQGHGYTF
TGTGCCAGCAGCCAAGAAGGTGGACAGGGGCATGGCTACACCTTC
>TRBV19|TRBJ1-2|NA|NA|14
CASSLRRGSDGYTF
TGTGCCAGTAGTCTCCGCAGGGGCTCAGATGGCTACACCTTC
>TRBV10-3|TRBJ1-1|TRBD1|NA|13
CAISERPRGLAFF
TGTGCCATCAGTGAGAGGCCCAGGGGGTTAGCTTTCTTT
>TRBV4-2|TRBJ1-5|NA|NA|15
CASSAQLYSNQPQHF
TGTGCCAGCAGCGCACAGCTGTATAGCAATCAGCCCCAGCATTTT
>TRBV30|TRBJ1-3|NA|NA|16
CAWSPGGVGAGNTIYF
TGTGCCTGGAGTCCAGGCGGGGTTGGAGCTGGAAACACCATATATTTT
>TRBV10-3|TRBJ2-2|TRBD1|NA|15
CAIRGQVVNTGELFF
TGTGCCATCAGAGGACAGGTCGTTAACACCGGGGAGCTGTTTTTT
>TRBV30|TRBJ1-1|NA|NA|12
CAWSTGHAEAFF
TGTGCCTGGAGTACAGGGCACGCTGAAGCTTTCTTT
>TRBV4-3|TRBJ2-3|NA|NA|18
CASSQDGLARLSTDTQYF
TGCGCCAGCAGCCAAGATGGTCTAGCGAGGTTGAGCACAGATACGCAGTATTTT
>TRBV7-2|TRBJ1-4|NA|NA|13
CASSLLGLRPLFF
TGTGCCAGCAGCTTACTTGGACTCCGACCCCTGTTTTTT
>TRBV4-1|TRBJ2-1|TRBD2|NA|19
CASSQAVVASGLPRNEQFF
TGCGCCAGCAGCCAAGCGGTTGTCGCTAGCGGTCTCCCGAGGAATGAGCAGTTCTTC
>TRBV7-2|TRBJ1-6|NA|few|13
CASSFSEGSPLHF
TGTGCCAGCAGCTTTAGTGAGGGTTCACCCCTCCACTTT
>TRBV5-4|TRBJ2-1|TRBD1|once|16
CASSLTLDRANNEQFF
TGTGCCAGCAGCTTAACGCTCGACAGGGCTAACAATGAGCAGTTCTTC
>TRBV7-9|TRBJ1-6|NA|NA|15
CASSLAGEGNSPLHF
TGTGCCAGCAGCTTAGCAGGGGAAGGGAATTCACCCCTCCACTTT
>TRBV29-1|TRBJ1-3|NA|once|14
CSAMVGGSGNTIYF
TGCAGCGCGATGGTGGGGGGCTCTGGAAACACCATATATTTT
>TRBV18|TRBJ2-7|TRBD1|once|14
CASSLGQGTYEQYF
TGTGCCAGCTCACTAGGACAGGGTACCTACGAGCAGTACTTC
>TRBV7-9|TRBJ1-4|NA|NA|18
CASAIAQGMEPGGEKLFF
TGTGCCAGCGCCATAGCTCAGGGTATGGAACCGGGTGGCGAAAAACTGTTTTTT
>TRBV5-8|TRBJ2-3|TRBD2|NA|15
CASSPRGGSTDTQYF
TGTGCCAGCTCCCCTCGGGGGGGGAGCACAGATACGCAGTATTTT
>TRBV19|TRBJ1-4|TRBD1|NA|16
CASRSGTGLGEEKLFF
TGTGCCAGTAGGTCCGGGACAGGTTTGGGGGAGGAAAAACTGTTTTTT
>TRBV27|TRBJ1-2|TRBD1|few|13
CASRGRDRAGYTF
TGTGCCAGCAGAGGCCGGGACAGGGCTGGCTACACCTTC
>TRBV4-2|TRBJ1-5|TRBD1|NA|15
CASSRVQGGNQPQHF
TGTGCCAGCAGCCGAGTACAGGGGGGAAATCAGCCCCAGCATTTT
>TRBV24-1|TRBJ2-6|NA|NA|17
CATSAPTEDSGANVLTF
TGTGCCACCAGTGCCCCCACGGAGGACTCTGGGGCCAACGTCCTGACTTTC
>TRBV5-4|TRBJ2-2|TRBD1|few|13
CASSFGTGGELFF
TGTGCCAGCAGCTTTGGGACAGGGGGGGAGCTGTTTTTT
>TRBV9|TRBJ1-1|TRBD1|NA|14
CASSGQGAFAEAFF
TGTGCCAGCAGCGGACAGGGTGCGTTCGCTGAAGCTTTCTTT
>TRBV6-6|TRBJ2-7|TRBD2|NA|18
CASSRGRWGGLHAEGQYF
TGTGCCAGCAGTCGTGGCCGATGGGGGGGACTCCACGCTGAGGGGCAGTACTTC
>TRBV19|TRBJ2-1|TRBD1|NA|16
CASSPGGQGIRNEQFF
TGTGCCAGTAGTCCCGGTGGACAGGGAATTAGGAATGAGCAGTTCTTC
>TRBV4-3|TRBJ1-2|NA|NA|15
CASSQVGSVNYGYTF
TGCGCCAGCAGCCAAGTGGGCAGTGTTAACTATGGCTACACCTTC
>TRBV7-2|TRBJ1-1|NA|NA|14
CASSLDPGNTEAFF
TGTGCCAGCAGCCTAGACCCAGGGAACACTGAAGCTTTCTTT
>TRBV7-2|TRBJ1-4|NA|NA|15
CASSRTAASLEKLFF
TGTGCCAGCAGCCGGACAGCTGCCTCACTAGAAAAACTGTTTTTT
>TRBV2|TRBJ2-5|NA|NA|14
CASGRPGLQETQYF
TGTGCCAGCGGACGTCCGGGACTCCAAGAGACCCAGTACTTC
>TRBV4-3|TRBJ2-1|NA|NA|16
CASSQVYSSSYNEQFF
TGCGCCAGCAGCCAAGTCTACAGCTCCTCCTACAATGAGCAGTTCTTC
>TRBV6-6|TRBJ2-3|TRBD2|NA|14
CASTNPGGVDTQYF
TGTGCCAGCACCAACCCGGGGGGGGTTGATACGCAGTATTTT
>TRBV2|TRBJ2-7|TRBD2|NA|15
CASSELAAFTYEQYF
TGTGCCAGCAGTGAACTAGCGGCTTTCACCTACGAGCAGTACTTC
>TRBV3-1/TRBV3-2|TRBJ1-2|NA|NA|14
CASSQRGAGYGYTF
TGTGCCAGCAGCCAACGTGGGGCAGGGTATGGCTACACCTTC
>TRBV12-3/TRBV12-4|TRBJ2-1|NA|NA|13
CASSPAGYNEQFF
TGTGCCAGCAGTCCCGCGGGCTACAATGAGCAGTTCTTC
>TRBV18|TRBJ1-1|TRBD1|NA|17
CASSPRGTGESNTEAFF
TGTGCCAGCTCACCAAGAGGGACAGGGGAATCGAACACTGAAGCTTTCTTT
>TRBV28|TRBJ1-5|TRBD1|NA|15
CASSFGQGSNQPQHF
TGTGCCAGCAGCTTTGGACAGGGGAGCAATCAGCCCCAGCATTTT
>TRBV5-1|TRBJ2-5|TRBD1|once|15
CASSRQGNNQETQYF
TGCGCCAGCAGCAGACAGGGCAACAACCAAGAGACCCAGTACTTC
>TRBV5-1|TRBJ2-2|NA|NA|14
CASSPRVGAGELFF
TGCGCCAGCAGCCCACGGGTAGGGGCCGGGGAGCTGTTTTTT
>TRBV28|TRBJ2-7|NA|NA|14
CASIQPGGGGEQYF
TGTGCCAGCATCCAACCGGGAGGGGGCGGCGAGCAGTACTTC
>TRBV28|TRBJ1-1|NA|NA|13
CASSLSIAAEAFF
TGTGCCAGCAGTCTCTCAATCGCAGCTGAAGCTTTCTTT
>TRBV24-1|TRBJ2-1|TRBD2|once|15
CATSDRSSGGNEQFF
TGTGCCACCAGTGACCGAAGCAGCGGGGGTAATGAGCAGTTCTTC
>TRBV19|TRBJ2-4|TRBD2|NA|16
CASSIRGLGTENIQYF
TGTGCCAGTAGTATAAGGGGACTAGGGACCGAAAACATTCAGTACTTC
>TRBV20-1|TRBJ1-6|TRBD1|NA|14
CSASYGTGVSPLHF
TGCAGTGCTAGTTACGGGACAGGGGTATCACCCCTCCACTTT
>TRBV5-4|TRBJ1-4|TRBD1|NA|15
CASSEGARGHEKLFF
TGTGCCAGCAGCGAGGGGGCCAGGGGGCATGAAAAACTGTTTTTT
>TRBV2|TRBJ1-1|TRBD1|NA|15
CASRALTGGETEAFF
TGTGCCAGCAGAGCGCTAACAGGGGGCGAAACTGAAGCTTTCTTT
>TRBV3-1/TRBV3-2|TRBJ2-7|NA|NA|14
CASSQDVGARKQYF
TGTGCCAGCAGCCAAGATGTGGGGGCGCGAAAGCAGTACTTC
>TRBV19|TRBJ2-2|TRBD2|NA|16
CASSGTSGSNTGELFF
TGTGCCAGTAGCGGTACTAGCGGGTCGAACACCGGGGAGCTGTTTTTT
>TRBV2|TRBJ1-4|NA|few|16
CASSEALGAGYEKLFF
TGTGCCAGCAGTGAAGCGCTTGGGGCGGGGTATGAAAAACTGTTTTTT
>TRBV6-2/TRBV6-3|TRBJ2-7|NA|NA|16
CASSSNRVVRLYEQYF
TGTGCCAGCAGTTCCAACAGGGTTGTGCGGCTCTACGAGCAGTACTTC
>TRBV2|TRBJ2-7|TRBD2|NA|14
CASSPSGVSYEQYF
TGTGCCAGCAGTCCGAGCGGGGTGTCCTACGAGCAGTACTTC
>TRBV5-8|TRBJ1-5|NA|NA|14
CASSSEHRGQPQHF
TGTGCCAGCAGCTCTGAGCACCGGGGTCAGCCCCAGCATTTT
>TRBV11-2|TRBJ1-2|NA|NA|14
CASSASTPTSGYTF
TGTGCCAGCAGCGCGTCGACCCCTACTAGTGGCTACACCTTC
>TRBV3-1/TRBV3-2|TRBJ2-3|TRBD1|NA|15
CASTLGTGWADTQYF
TGTGCCAGCACCTTAGGGACAGGTTGGGCAGATACGCAGTATTTT
>TRBV19|TRBJ1-1|TRBD1|NA|14
CASTIRGLGTEAFF
TGTGCCAGTACCATAAGGGGGCTCGGCACTGAAGCTTTCTTT
>TRBV23-1|TRBJ2-1|TRBD2|few|17
CATKGKDTSGRPNEQFF
TGCGCCACCAAAGGGAAAGATACTAGCGGGAGGCCCAATGAGCAGTTCTTC
>TRBV5-1|TRBJ2-3|NA|NA|14
CASSSQTGLDTQYF
TGCGCCAGCAGCTCGCAGACAGGACTAGATACGCAGTATTTT
>TRBV2|TRBJ2-7|TRBD1|NA|11
CASRGQVNQYF
TGTGCCAGCAGGGGACAGGTCAATCAGTACTTC